The 25 T cell receptor beta chains below come from one sample, sequenced in a study of identical twins. TCRdb re-analysed the 5' RACE reads in MiXCR, keeping a single row per CDR3 protein. In the table there are roughly 710,000 distinct CDR3 sequences, less than 7% of which are singletons. The sequenced sample consisted of naive T cells sorted from blood. The receptors here all came from a man between 18 and 29 years old in good health.

The sample holds a few counts of this clonotype. This chain joins TRBV15 and TRBJ1-1; tentative D call: TRBD1 (6 bases). Germline V gene data show CDR1 as LNHNV and CDR2 as YYDKDF (reference sequence). The CDR3 is 12 amino acids. V was cut by 5 bases and J by 4 bases, with 8 bases left in between. CDR3 protein: CATSVDSTEAFF. The CDR3, as DNA: TGTGCCACCAGCGTGGACAGCACTGAAGCTTTCTTT.

Comments on this clonotype: Since no conserved phenylalanine or tryptophan closes the CDR3, a read error is the likely cause. This chain joins TRBV4-1 and TRBJ2-3; the D is unclear. V lost 4 bases and J 2 bases, leaving 16 bases between the germline ends. The germline CDR1 and CDR2 sequences are MGHRA and YSYEKL. The length of the CDR3 is 16 residues. This CDR3 is CASSPTDVTYTDTQYY. The CDR3 DNA sequence: TGCGCCAGCAGCCCCACGGACGTCACGTACACAGATACGCAGTATTAT.

This clonotype was counted many times. Here the CDR3 DNA reads TGCAGTGCTAGAGCGGACGGCGGGGGGAATGGCTACACCTTC. Translated: CSARADGGGNGYTF. The chain couples TRBV20-1 to TRBJ1-2, with TRBD1 as a possible D gene (5 bases). Germline CDR1 reads DFQATT; CDR2 reads SNEGSKA (reference sequence). The CDR3 is 14 residues long. V lost 1 base and J lost 6, with 15 bases in between.

This clonotype has only a few counts. The chain is built from TRBV6-1 and TRBJ1-5; tentatively, D is TRBD1 (5 bases). This CDR3 has 15 amino acids. The germline V gene encodes CDR1 MNHNS and CDR2 SASEGT. V was pared by 6 bases and J by 2 bases, with 14 bases between. The CDR3 sequence: CASSRDSGGNQPQHF. DNA for the CDR3: TGTGCCAGCAGCCGGGACTCCGGAGGCAATCAGCCCCAGCATTTT.

The sample holds a few counts of this clonotype. The chain combines TRBV5-1 with TRBJ2-3; D remains unclear. This CDR3 has 14 residues. The V gene's germline CDR1 is SGHRS and CDR2 YFSETQ. The V end was cut by 0 bases, the J end by 2 bases, with 7 bases between. CDR3 coding DNA: TGCGCCAGCAGCTTGGACAACCCCACAGATACGCAGTATTTT. Residues: CASSLDNPTDTQYF.

This chain links TRBV11-2 with TRBJ2-1, with D tentatively TRBD2 (5 bases). The CDR3 has 14 amino acids. Trimming stripped 3 bases from V and 4 bases from J, with 10 bases between. CDR1 is SGHAT and CDR2 is FQNNGV in the germline V gene. The CDR3 sequence: CASSFDGLYNEQFF. CDR3 in DNA: TGTGCCAGCAGCTTCGACGGACTGTACAATGAGCAGTTCTTC.

The chain has TRBV30 and TRBJ2-1; TRBD2 matches at 15 bases. Trimming removed 3 bases from V and 7 bases from J; junction bases left unmatched: 4. The CDR3 is 15 residues long. Germline loops: CDR1 GTSNPN, CDR2 SVGIG (reference sequence). This CDR3 reads CAWSTGTSGRNEQFF. The CDR3 DNA reads TGTGCCTGGAGCACTGGGACTAGCGGGAGGAATGAGCAGTTCTTC.

The sample holds a few counts of this clonotype. The rearrangement uses TRBV29-1 and TRBJ2-1; 10 bases are a match to TRBD2. Trimming removed 6 bases from V and 7 bases from J; junction bases left unmatched: 9. CDR1 SQVTM and CDR2 ANQGSEA come from the germline V gene. The CDR3 runs to 14 residues. In DNA, the CDR3 is TGCAGCGTGCTAGCGGGAGCGATTACAAATGAGCAGTTCTTC. It encodes CSVLAGAITNEQFF.

This chain links TRBV18 with TRBJ2-1; D gene uncertain. Deletions cut 2 bases from V and 1 base from J, with 9 bases between. The CDR3 extends over 15 amino acids. Germline CDR1 and CDR2: KGHSH and LQKENI. CDR3 sequence: CASSPVAVSYNEQFF. As DNA, the CDR3 is TGTGCCAGCTCACCAGTGGCGGTATCCTACAATGAGCAGTTCTTC.

This clonotype has ten or more counts. The chain uses TRBV28 and TRBJ1-1; D remains ambiguous. The CDR3 is 14 amino acids. Germline CDR1 MDHEN, CDR2 SYDVKM. V lost 5 bases, J lost 6 bases, and 16 bases lay in between. The CDR3 DNA is TGTGCCAGCAGTCCTACCCTAGGCGCCGCTGAAGCTTTCTTT. This gives the protein CASSPTLGAAEAFF.

This clonotype was detected a few times. The junction shows a germline mismatch at one end, possibly a read error. This chain links TRBV10-3 with TRBJ2-2; D could derive from TRBD1 or TRBD2 (5 bases each). CDR3 length equals 13 residues. Looked up from germline, CDR1 is ENHRY and CDR2 is SYGVKD. The CDR3 is CTTPGPHTGELFF. As DNA, the CDR3 is TGCACAACCCCGGGACCCCACACCGGGGAGCTGTTTTTT.

There are many counts of this clonotype. The chain joins TRBV6-5 to TRBJ2-5; a possible D gene is TRBD2 (5 bases). Trimming left V 5 bases short and J 5 bases short, with 12 bases between. This CDR3 is built from 13 residues. Germline V gene lookup returns CDR1 MNHEY and CDR2 SVGAGI. The CDR3 loop reads CASSLAPSETQYF. The DNA for the CDR3 is TGTGCCAGCAGTCTAGCTCCCTCGGAGACCCAGTACTTC.

This clonotype occurred a few times. The V call is TRBV18, the J call TRBJ2-1; 8 nucleotides agree with TRBD2. The CDR3 loop spans 17 amino acids. Per the germline V gene, CDR1 is KGHSH and CDR2 is LQKENI. V shed 2 bases, J shed 0 bases, and the junction held 6 bases outside the gene matches. The CDR3 DNA reads TGTGCCAGCTCACCAGTCCCCAGCGGGAGCTCCTACAATGAGCAGTTCTTC. Its translation: CASSPVPSGSSYNEQFF.

This clonotype was observed a handful of times. This chain uses TRBV5-6 with TRBJ2-4; D remains unclear. Germline lookup yields CDR1 SGHDT and CDR2 YYEEEE. V was trimmed by 3 bases and J by 8 bases, leaving 9 bases between them. This CDR3 is built from 12 residues. The CDR3 reads CASSSMGYIQYF. CDR3 DNA: TGTGCCAGCAGCTCCATGGGGTACATTCAGTACTTC.

This clonotype was detected ten times or more. The J gene is TRBJ2-1, the V gene TRBV5-6, with D perhaps TRBD1 (6 bases). Germline loops: CDR1 SGHDT, CDR2 YYEEEE. The CDR3 extends over 15 amino acids. Trimming shortened V by 2 bases and J by 2 bases, and 11 bases separated the two germline ends. As DNA, the CDR3 is TGTGCCAGCAGCTTTGGACAGAGGACCTACAATGAGCAGTTCTTC. This encodes CASSFGQRTYNEQFF.

This clonotype was observed at least ten times. This sequence joins TRBV6-5 and TRBJ2-6, with 9 positions matching TRBD1. J was trimmed by 1 base and V by 3 bases; bases with no gene match: 7. The CDR3 has 18 residues. From germline, CDR1 is MNHEY and CDR2 SVGAGI. The CDR3 DNA sequence: TGTGCCAGCAGTTATACCGGGACAGGGAGTTCTGGGGCCAACGTCCTGACTTTC. Protein product: CASSYTGTGSSGANVLTF.

This rearrangement joins TRBV29-1 to TRBJ2-7; 16 bases line up with TRBD2. Per the germline V gene, CDR1 is SQVTM and CDR2 is ANQGSEA. J lost 4 bases, V lost 4 bases, and 10 bases had no gene match. This CDR3 region has 17 residues. DNA of the CDR3: TGCAGCGTTGGACCGGGACTAGCGGGAGGGCCGGGGTACGAGCAGTACTTC. Encoded protein: CSVGPGLAGGPGYEQYF.

Many counts were recorded for this clonotype. V and J are TRBV27 and TRBJ1-5, with 7 bases fitting TRBD1. From germline, CDR1 is MNHEY and CDR2 SMNVEV (reference sequence). V lost 3 bases to trimming and J lost 5 bases; unmatched junction nucleotides: 7. CDR3 size: 15 residues. The CDR3 protein is CASSLGGTVHQPQHF. The CDR3, as DNA: TGTGCCAGCAGTTTGGGGGGGACAGTACATCAGCCCCAGCATTTT.

In this sample, this clonotype turned up a few times. The chain carries TRBV19 and TRBJ1-1, with D tentatively TRBD1 (6 bases). Germline values: CDR1 LNHDA, CDR2 SQIVND (reference sequence). Trimming removed 2 bases from V and 0 bases from J, with 7 bases in between. CDR3 length equals 14 residues. The CDR3 spells CASSIWDMNTEAFF. In nucleotides, the CDR3 is TGTGCCAGTAGTATATGGGACATGAACACTGAAGCTTTCTTT.

In its sample, this clonotype was seen a few times. This sequence joins TRBV12-3 or TRBV12-4 and TRBJ2-3; a weak D match, TRBD2 (5 bases). Trimming left V 8 bases short and J 5 bases short, with 14 bases between. This CDR3 region has 13 residues. Written as DNA, the CDR3 is TGTGCCAGCTCGCTTTATCGGGGAGATACGCAGTATTTT. Translation: CASSLYRGDTQYF.

This clonotype was picked up a small number of times. This sequence joins TRBV4-2 and TRBJ1-6, with TRBD1 as a possible D gene (5 bases). Per germline, CDR1 LGHNA and CDR2 YNFKEQ. CDR3 length: 16 amino acids. V lost 0 bases and J 5 bases, leaving 11 bases between the germline ends. CDR3 sequence reads: CASSQDPGRNNSPLHF. CDR3 DNA: TGTGCCAGCAGCCAAGATCCGGGACGGAATAATTCACCCCTCCACTTT.

V usage is TRBV10-3 and J usage is TRBJ2-1, with 7 bases identical to TRBD2. V lost 0 bases, J lost 0 bases, and 8 bases stayed unmatched. Germline loops: CDR1 ENHRY, CDR2 SYGVKD. CDR3 length: 18 residues. The CDR3 spells CAISESGAGRISYNEQFF. CDR3 bases: TGTGCCATCAGTGAGTCGGGAGCCGGGAGGATCTCCTACAATGAGCAGTTCTTC.

The chain recombines TRBV4-2 with TRBJ2-7; 7 bases fit TRBD1. The CDR3 runs to 12 residues. Germline assignment: CDR1 LGHNA and CDR2 YNFKEQ. The trim removed 2 bases at V and 6 bases at J, leaving 1 base unmatched. The CDR3 loop is CASSQPGGEQYF. The CDR3 DNA reads as TGTGCCAGCAGCCAACCAGGGGGCGAGCAGTACTTC.

In this sample, this clonotype turned up a few times. The chain recombines TRBV12-3 or TRBV12-4 with TRBJ2-5; no definite D call. Trimming removed 3 bases at V and 5 bases at J, with 10 bases between. The CDR3 length is 13 residues. The CDR3 sequence is CASSFGLLETQYF. The DNA of the CDR3 is TGTGCCAGCAGTTTCGGCCTCCTGGAGACCCAGTACTTC.

This clonotype appeared many times. V gene TRBV3-1 combines with J gene TRBJ2-3; D call uncertain. Trimming took 0 bases from V and 6 from J, leaving 4 bases between them. The CDR3 is 12 amino acids. Germline V lookup: CDR1 LGHDT, CDR2 YNNKEL (reference sequence). The CDR3 spells CASSQDWDTQYF. The DNA of the CDR3 is TGTGCCAGCAGCCAAGATTGGGATACGCAGTATTTT.